Shown below are 10 T cell receptor beta chains from a single sample sequenced in a study of T cell repertoires in cytomegalovirus infection. Each CDR3 protein is one row after TCRdb ran MiXCR on the reads. The sample lists 150,000 to 200,000 distinct CDR3 sequences; about an eighth were seen once. The sequenced sample was PBMCs. The receptors come from a human donor in good health (CMV status not recorded). Some clones in this sample may be carry-over from other donors' samples.

This clonotype has a count of ten or more. CDR3 residues: CSVQEGEDQPQHF. CDR3 nucleotide sequence: TGCAGCGTCCAAGAGGGGGAAGATCAGCCCCAGCATTTT. This chain joins TRBV29-1 and TRBJ1-5; a possible D gene is TRBD1 (6 bases). Germline lookup yields CDR1 SQVTM and CDR2 ANQGSEA. The CDR3 has 13 amino acids. V was clipped by 6 bases and J by 5 bases, with 14 bases between them. Based on the CDR3 plus reference TRBV29-1 and TRBJ1-5, the full variable domain is SAVISQKPSRDICQRGTSLTIQCQVDSQVTMMFWYRQQPGQSLTLIATANQGSEATYESGFVIDKFPISRPNLTFSTLTVSNMSPEDSSIYLCSVQEGEDQPQHFGDGTRLSIL.

In DNA, the CDR3 is TGTGCCAGCAGTGAAAAACCGCAGGGGGCTGCCTACAATGAGCAGTTCTTC. Its translation: CASSEKPQGAAYNEQFF. The rearrangement joins TRBV6-1 to TRBJ2-1; 8 nucleotides align to TRBD1. The CDR3 loop spans 17 amino acids. With 2 bases clipped from V and 2 bases from J, the junction kept 8 bases outside the gene matches. Germline V gene data show CDR1 as MNHNS and CDR2 as SASEGT.

This clonotype was observed at least ten times. The chain combines TRBV14 with TRBJ1-6, with D tentatively TRBD1 (6 bases). The CDR3 spans 15 residues. Trimming took off 0 bases at V and 12 bases at J, with 15 bases between the two ends. Germline CDR1 is SGHDN and CDR2 is FVKESK. The CDR3 DNA follows: TGTGCCAGCAGCCAAGATATAGGGGGAGGAAGACCCCTCCACTTT. Its protein product is CASSQDIGGGRPLHF. Full variable domain (rest looked up from reference TRBV14 and TRBJ1-6): EAGVTQFPSHSVIEKGQTVTLRCDPISGHDNLYWYRRVMGKEIKFLLHFVKESKQDESGMPNNRFLAERTGGTYSTLKVQPAELEDSGVYFCASSQDIGGGRPLHFGNGTRLTVT.

This clonotype was recorded many times. The rearrangement joins TRBV28 to TRBJ2-5, with D unresolved. The germline V gene has CDR1 MDHEN and CDR2 SYDVKM. The CDR3 sequence is 13 residues long. Trimming left V 3 bases short and J 7 bases short, with 12 bases between. The CDR3: CASSFRGPGTQYF. As DNA, the CDR3 is TGTGCCAGCAGTTTCCGCGGTCCGGGGACCCAGTACTTC.

A few counts support this clonotype. The chain is built from TRBV11-2 and TRBJ2-1; D is tentatively TRBD1 or TRBD2 (5 bases each). There are 17 residues in the CDR3. Trimming removed 5 bases at V and 4 bases at J, with 21 bases between. The germline gives CDR1 SGHAT, CDR2 FQNNGV. The CDR3 sequence is CASSTLRGPHQYNEQFF. CDR3 in DNA: TGTGCCAGCAGCACACTGAGGGGCCCCCACCAATACAATGAGCAGTTCTTC.

Details on this clonotype: This sequence may be a read error, since a much larger clone differs from it by one base. V usage is TRBV7-2 and J usage is TRBJ2-3; 9 bases fit TRBD2. After removal of 3 bases from V and 4 bases from J, the junction contained 11 bases not matched to a gene. Germline V gene sequence: CDR1 SGHTA, CDR2 FQGNSA. The CDR3 has 17 residues. This CDR3 is CASSFPRLAEDADTQYF. The CDR3 bases are TGTGCCAGCAGCTTCCCCAGACTAGCGGAAGACGCAGATACGCAGTATTTT.

This clonotype occurred a few times. The chain has TRBV7-9 and TRBJ1-2; D unclear. Germline V gene data show CDR1 as SEHNR and CDR2 as FQNEAQ (reference sequence). V was clipped by 6 bases and J by 3 bases, with 8 bases between them. The CDR3 extends over 12 amino acids. CDR3 amino acids: CASSLLDYGYTF. The CDR3 DNA sequence: TGTGCCAGCAGTCTATTAGACTATGGCTACACCTTC.

The gene calls are TRBV6-2 or TRBV6-3 and TRBJ1-2, with a tentative D call TRBD1 (5 bases). CDR1 MNHEY and CDR2 SVGEGT come from the germline V gene. The CDR3 runs to 15 residues. The germline V and J ends were trimmed by 4 bases and 5 bases, with 17 bases remaining between them. The CDR3 protein is CASSSTGATLYGYTF. The DNA of the CDR3 is TGTGCCAGCAGTTCCACTGGGGCTACGCTTTATGGCTACACCTTC.

This chain joins TRBV6-2 or TRBV6-3 and TRBJ2-1; a possible D gene is TRBD1 (6 bases). The V gene's germline CDR1 is MNHEY and CDR2 SVGEGT. This CDR3 comprises 17 residues. V was trimmed by 6 bases and J by 0 bases, leaving 18 bases between them. The DNA of the CDR3 is TGTGCCAGCAGCCCCGTCCGACAGGCAAACTCCTACAATGAGCAGTTCTTC. Amino acid sequence: CASSPVRQANSYNEQFF.

This clonotype was seen a handful of times. The chain couples TRBV4-1 to TRBJ1-3; 9 bases are a match to TRBD1. The CDR3 contains 18 residues. CDR1 is MGHRA, CDR2 YSYEKL, per germline. The junction had 10 bases not matched to a gene; V was cut back by 0 bases and J by 4 bases. The CDR3 coding sequence is TGCGCCAGCAGCCAAGATGATCGGACAGGGGTGTCCGGAAACACCATATATTTT. Protein sequence: CASSQDDRTGVSGNTIYF.